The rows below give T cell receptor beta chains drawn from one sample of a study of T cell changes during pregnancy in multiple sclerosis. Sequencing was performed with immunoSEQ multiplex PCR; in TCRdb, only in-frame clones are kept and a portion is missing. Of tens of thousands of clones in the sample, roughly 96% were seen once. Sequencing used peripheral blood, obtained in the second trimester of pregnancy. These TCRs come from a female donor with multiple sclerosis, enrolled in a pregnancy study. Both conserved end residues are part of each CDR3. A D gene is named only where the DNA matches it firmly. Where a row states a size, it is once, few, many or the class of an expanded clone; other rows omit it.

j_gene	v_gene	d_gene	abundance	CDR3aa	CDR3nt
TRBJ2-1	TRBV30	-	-	CAWSSAFVDEQFF	TGTGCCTGGAGTAGCGCCTTTGTTGATGAGCAGTTCTTC
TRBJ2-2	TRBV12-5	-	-	CASGLVPGGPYTGELFF	TGTGCTAGTGGTTTGGTTCCGGGGGGCCCGTACACCGGGGAGCTGTTTTTT
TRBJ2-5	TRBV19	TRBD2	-	CASSMWTSGSPNGETQYF	TGTGCCAGTAGTATGTGGACTAGCGGGAGCCCTAATGGGGAGACCCAGTACTTC
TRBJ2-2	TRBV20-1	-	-	CSASKTGELFF	TGCAGTGCTAGTAAAACCGGGGAGCTGTTTTTT
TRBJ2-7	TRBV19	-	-	CASSGPRQPKYF	TGTGCCAGTAGTGGACCAAGACAGCCAAAGTACTTC
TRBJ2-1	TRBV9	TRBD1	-	CASSPAPLSGGHNEQFF	TGTGCCAGCAGCCCAGCTCCTCTATCAGGGGGCCACAATGAGCAGTTCTTC
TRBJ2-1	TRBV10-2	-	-	CASSDPLAGPTISSYNEQFF	TGCGCCAGCAGTGACCCCCTGGCGGGCCCCACCATTAGCTCCTACAATGAGCAGTTCTTC
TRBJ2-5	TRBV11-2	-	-	CASSLDFRETQYF	TGTGCCAGCAGCTTAGATTTCAGGGAGACCCAGTACTTC
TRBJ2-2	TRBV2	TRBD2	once	CASSPGLAGGDGTGELFF	TGTGCCAGCAGTCCGGGACTAGCGGGAGGGGACGGCACCGGGGAGCTGTTTTTT
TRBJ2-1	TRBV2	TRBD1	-	CASNLGTGPGEQFF	TGTGCCAGCAACCTTGGGACAGGTCCGGGAGAGCAGTTCTTC
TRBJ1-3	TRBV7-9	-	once	CASSSTVRVDTIYF	TGTGCCAGCAGCTCTACAGTCAGGGTAGACACCATATATTTT
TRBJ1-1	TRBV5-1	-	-	CASSLLQLNTEAFF	TGCGCCAGCAGCTTGTTACAGTTGAACACTGAAGCTTTCTTT
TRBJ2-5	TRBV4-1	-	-	CASSQVQPGVGETQYF	TGCGCCAGCAGCCAAGTACAGCCAGGTGTGGGTGAGACCCAGTACTTC
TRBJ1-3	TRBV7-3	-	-	CASSLTPGNTIYF	TGTGCCAGCAGCTTAACTCCAGGAAACACCATATATTTT
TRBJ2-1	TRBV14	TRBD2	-	CASSQGHYPAGKTYNEQFF	TGTGCCAGCAGCCAAGGACACTACCCAGCGGGAAAAACCTACAATGAGCAGTTCTTC
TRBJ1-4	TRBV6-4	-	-	CASVMSEKLFF	TGTGCCAGCGTCATGTCTGAAAAACTGTTTTTT
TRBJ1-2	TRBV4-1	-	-	CASSQVAGRGDYGYTF	TGCGCCAGCAGCCAAGTAGCGGGGAGGGGTGACTATGGCTACACCTTC
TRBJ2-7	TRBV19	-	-	CASSGDRSYEQYF	TGTGCCAGTAGTGGAGACAGGTCCTACGAGCAGTACTTC
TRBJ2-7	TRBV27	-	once	CASSGRGREQYF	TGTGCCAGCAGCGGACGGGGAAGGGAGCAGTACTTC
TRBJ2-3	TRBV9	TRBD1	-	CASSAFDRGRTDTQYF	TGTGCCAGCAGCGCCTTCGACAGGGGGCGGACAGATACGCAGTATTTT
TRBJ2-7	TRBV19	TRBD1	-	CASSITQGFDEQYF	TGTGCCAGTAGTATCACACAGGGGTTCGACGAGCAGTACTTC
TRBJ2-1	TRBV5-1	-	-	CASSPEPGTGYNEQFF	TGCGCCAGCAGCCCGGAGCCCGGGACTGGGTACAATGAGCAGTTCTTC
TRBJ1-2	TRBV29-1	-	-	CSVVVVGDGGYTF	TGCAGCGTTGTTGTGGTCGGGGATGGAGGCTACACCTTC
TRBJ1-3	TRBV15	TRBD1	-	CAISPGTATSSGNTIYF	TGTGCCATTAGTCCCGGGACAGCGACAAGCTCTGGAAACACCATATATTTT
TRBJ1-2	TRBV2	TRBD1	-	CASSGDSPNYGYTF	TGTGCCAGCAGTGGGGACAGCCCTAACTATGGCTACACCTTC
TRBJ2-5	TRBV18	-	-	CASSGFRGQETQYF	TGTGCCAGCTCAGGATTCAGGGGCCAAGAGACCCAGTACTTC
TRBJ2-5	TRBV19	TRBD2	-	CASSTSSGGETQYF	TGTGCCAGTAGTACCTCTAGCGGGGGAGAGACCCAGTACTTC
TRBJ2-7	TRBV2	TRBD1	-	CASTLDRGWYF	TGTGCCAGCACCCTAGACAGGGGTTGGTACTTC
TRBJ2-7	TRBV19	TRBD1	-	CASRAGTGGAYEQYF	TGTGCCAGTAGGGCTGGGACAGGGGGTGCCTACGAGCAGTACTTC
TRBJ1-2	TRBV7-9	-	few	CASSKTRGHYGYTF	TGTGCCAGCAGCAAAACTCGGGGTCACTATGGCTACACCTTC
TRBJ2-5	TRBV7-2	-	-	CASSSLLPPETQYF	TGTGCCAGCAGCTCACTGTTACCCCCAGAGACCCAGTACTTC
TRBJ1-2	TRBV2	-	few	CASRSRNLNYGYTF	TGTGCCAGCAGAAGCAGGAACCTTAACTATGGCTACACCTTC
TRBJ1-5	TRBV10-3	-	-	CAISESEGHNQPQHF	TGTGCCATCAGTGAGTCGGAGGGTCACAATCAGCCCCAGCATTTT
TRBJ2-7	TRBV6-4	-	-	CASSESTWYEQYF	TGTGCCAGCAGTGAGTCGACATGGTACGAGCAGTACTTC
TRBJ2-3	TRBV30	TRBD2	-	CAWNALAGGADTQYF	TGTGCCTGGAATGCTCTAGCGGGAGGTGCAGATACGCAGTATTTT
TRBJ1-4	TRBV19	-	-	CASSTSGQLNEKLFF	TGTGCCAGTAGTACGTCGGGTCAGTTAAATGAAAAACTGTTTTTT
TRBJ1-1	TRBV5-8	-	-	CASSPGGRQNTEAFF	TGTGCCAGCAGCCCGGGAGGACGGCAGAACACTGAAGCTTTCTTT
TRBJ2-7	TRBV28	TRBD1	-	CASSPPDRGIWEQYF	TGTGCCAGCAGTCCCCCCGACAGGGGGATTTGGGAGCAGTACTTC
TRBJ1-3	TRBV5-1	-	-	CASSLAPGRTGNTIYF	TGCGCCAGCAGCTTGGCTCCGGGTAGAACTGGAAACACCATATATTTT
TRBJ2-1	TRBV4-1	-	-	CASSQDFSRTAYNEQFF	TGCGCCAGCAGCCAAGATTTCTCTCGTACAGCCTACAATGAGCAGTTCTTC